One sample yielded the 10 T cell receptor beta chains listed below, sequenced in a study of T cell responses to AZD1222 COVID-19 vaccine. Sequencing used immunoSEQ multiplex PCR; TCRdb keeps in-frame clones, though not all of them. In the table there are 110,000 or so clones, roughly nine tenths of which are singletons. The sample consisted of peripheral blood, taken 28 days after the second AZD1222 dose. The receptors were sampled from an adult who received the AZD1222 COVID-19 vaccine.

This chain joins TRBV19 and TRBJ2-7, with 13 bases matching TRBD2. This CDR3 contains 19 residues. V gave up 7 bases and J gave up 2 bases; unmatched junction bases: 17. The germline V gene encodes CDR1 LNHDA and CDR2 SQIVND (reference sequence). CDR3 nucleotides: TGTGCCAGTACGCTCCGAAGTTCAGGTACTAGCGGGAGGGCCTACGAGCAGTACTTC. This codes for CASTLRSSGTSGRAYEQYF. The full variable domain, its missing parts supplied by reference TRBV19 and TRBJ2-7, is DGGITQSPKYLFRKEGQNVTLSCEQNLNHDAMYWYRQDPGQGLRLIYYSQIVNDFQKGDIAEGYSVSREKKESFPLTVTSAQKNPTAFYLCASTLRSSGTSGRAYEQYFGPGTRLTVT.

CDR3 nucleotides: TGTGCCAGCAGCGGAGATGCAGAGACCCAGTACTTC. This translates into CASSGDAETQYF. The V and J genes are TRBV5-6 and TRBJ2-5; D gene unclear. V lost 4 bases to trimming and J lost 4 bases, with 8 bases between them. The CDR3 has 12 residues. Germline lookup yields CDR1 SGHDT and CDR2 YYEEEE. Together with reference TRBV5-6 and TRBJ2-5, the CDR3 gives the full variable domain: DAGVTQSPTHLIKTRGQQVTLRCSPKSGHDTVSWYQQALGQGPQFIFQYYEEEERQRGNFPDRFSGHQFPNYSSELNVNALLLGDSALYLCASSGDAETQYFGPGTRLLVL.

This clone was recorded only once. The CDR3 sequence is CASSVGTSGSFSTDTQYF. The CDR3 nucleotides read TGTGCCAGCAGCGTTGGGACTAGCGGGAGTTTCAGCACAGATACGCAGTATTTT. This chain joins TRBV13 and TRBJ2-3, with 14 bases identical to TRBD2. V shed 5 bases and J 0 bases; nucleotides not matched to a gene: 7. The CDR3 spans 18 residues. The V gene's germline CDR1 is PRHDT and CDR2 FYEKMQ (reference sequence). Variable domain in full (rest from reference TRBV13 and TRBJ2-3): AAGVIQSPRHLIKEKRETATLKCYPIPRHDTVYWYQQGPGQDPQFLISFYEKMQSDKGSIPDRFSAQQFSDYHSELNMSSLELGDSALYFCASSVGTSGSFSTDTQYFGPGTRLTVL.

The chain is built from TRBV29-1 and TRBJ2-1, with D perhaps TRBD1 or TRBD2 (6 bases each). The CDR3 consists of 14 residues. V lost 4 bases to trimming and J lost 10 bases, with 20 bases between them. Germline CDR1 and CDR2: SQVTM and ANQGSEA. The CDR3 DNA follows: TGCAGCGTTGGAGGAGGACGGGAGACAGGCGAGCAGTTCTTC. Protein: CSVGGGRETGEQFF.

The chain couples TRBV7-8 to TRBJ2-7; D not resolved. Trimming removed 3 bases at V and 1 base at J, with 10 bases between. The germline gives CDR1 SGHVS, CDR2 FQNEAQ. This CDR3 contains 14 residues. The CDR3 bases are TGTGCCAGCAGCTTGGGTGGACCGTCCTACGAGCAGTACTTC. As protein: CASSLGGPSYEQYF.

The gene calls are TRBV28 and TRBJ2-7; 8 nucleotides match TRBD1. From germline, CDR1 is MDHEN and CDR2 SYDVKM. This CDR3 has 15 amino acids. Trimming removed 4 bases from V and 5 bases from J; junction bases left unmatched: 10. The CDR3 reads CASSSLDRGWNEQYF. DNA for the CDR3: TGTGCCAGCAGTTCCTTAGACAGGGGTTGGAACGAGCAGTACTTC.

The J gene is TRBJ2-7, the V gene TRBV10-3, with TRBD1 matching over 8 bases. Germline V CDR1 and CDR2: ENHRY, SYGVKD. This CDR3 region has 17 residues. The junction had 8 bases not matched to a gene; V was cut back by 0 bases and J by 1 base. CDR3 region: CAISESGRGLLSYEQYF. CDR3 sequence (DNA): TGTGCCATCAGTGAGTCGGGCAGGGGGCTATTATCCTACGAGCAGTACTTC.

The genes are TRBV11-3 and TRBJ2-7; the D is unclear. V was pared by 0 bases and J by 6 bases, with 9 bases between. The CDR3 extends over 13 amino acids. Germline V gives CDR1 SGHNT, CDR2 YENEEA. CDR3 sequence (DNA): TGTGCCAGCAGCTTAGACCTGTTAAGCGAGCAGTACTTC. Protein: CASSLDLLSEQYF.

The chain recombines TRBV10-3 with TRBJ2-1, with D possibly called TRBD1 or TRBD2 (5 bases each). CDR1 is ENHRY, CDR2 SYGVKD, per germline. The CDR3 is 17 residues long. Trimming shortened V by 3 bases and J by 9 bases, and 24 bases separated the two germline ends. The CDR3 reads CAISDLGTRLRGGEQFF. In DNA form, the CDR3 reads TGTGCCATCAGTGATCTGGGGACGCGACTGAGGGGCGGTGAGCAGTTCTTC.

The CDR3 region has the DNA TGCAGCGTGAGACTAGCTCGCTATGAGCAGTTCTTC. Translating gives CSVRLARYEQFF. The V call is TRBV29-1, the J call TRBJ2-1; TRBD2 agrees at 7 bases. The CDR3 has 12 residues. CDR1 and CDR2 from the germline V gene are SQVTM and ANQGSEA. Germline trimming cut 6 bases from V and 8 bases from J; bases unmatched to any gene: 7.